Each of the 7 T cell receptor beta chains below was sequenced from the same sample in a study of blood T cell repertoires in COVID-19. The data were produced by immunoSEQ multiplex PCR, yet TCRdb's version contains in-frame clones alone and is incomplete. The sample includes tens of thousands of clones, more than 70% of them seen just once. The sequencing input was peripheral blood. These receptors were taken from a woman aged 55-69 years with acute or convalescent COVID-19.

This clone appeared a single time. This chain uses TRBV5-1 with TRBJ1-2, with 7 bases identical to TRBD1. The J segment lost 3 bases and the V segment lost 2 bases, leaving 7 bases of the junction unmatched. The germline CDR1 and CDR2 sequences are SGHRS and YFSETQ. This CDR3 contains 15 residues. The CDR3 reads CASSFTGVGDYGYTF. In nucleotides, the CDR3 is TGCGCCAGCAGCTTCACAGGGGTGGGAGACTATGGCTACACCTTC.

The chain recombines TRBV19 with TRBJ2-7; possible D gene TRBD1, 6 bases. Trimming removed 9 bases from V and 0 bases from J, with 15 bases in between. Germline V gives CDR1 LNHDA, CDR2 SQIVND (reference sequence). This CDR3 is 14 amino acids long. The CDR3 region is CASAGDRSSYEQYF. The CDR3 DNA follows: TGTGCCAGCGCAGGGGACCGAAGCTCCTACGAGCAGTACTTC.

The rearrangement joins TRBV11-3 to TRBJ2-1, with 8 positions matching TRBD2. CDR1 SGHNT and CDR2 YENEEA come from the germline V gene. The junction had 5 bases not matched to a gene; V was cut back by 1 base and J by 6 bases. This CDR3 is built from 15 residues. The CDR3 loop reads CASSLGTSKGNEQFF. The CDR3 bases are TGTGCCAGCAGCTTAGGGACTAGCAAAGGCAATGAGCAGTTCTTC.

This chain connects TRBV6-4 to TRBJ2-2, with D unresolved. V lost 0 bases and J lost 7, with 9 bases in between. CDR1 and CDR2 (germline): MRHNA, SNTAGT. The CDR3 contains 14 residues. The CDR3 loop is CASSDSQISGELFF. The CDR3, as DNA: TGTGCCAGCAGTGACTCACAGATCAGCGGGGAGCTGTTTTTT.

The rearrangement links TRBV6-5 to TRBJ1-2; unclear D gene. The V gene lost 6 bases and the J gene lost 6 bases, with 20 bases spanning the gap. Looked up from germline, CDR1 is MNHEY and CDR2 is SVGAGI. This CDR3 spans 15 amino acids. CDR3 nucleotide sequence: TGTGCCAGCAGGCCCAGTAAATCACTATGGGATGGCTACACCTTC. As protein: CASRPSKSLWDGYTF.

The rearrangement uses TRBV4-2 and TRBJ2-2; 8 bases fit TRBD2. The CDR3 sequence is 16 residues long. From germline, CDR1 is LGHNA and CDR2 YNFKEQ. Losses at the gene ends were 2 bases for V and 4 bases for J; bases not matched to a gene: 6. CDR3 in DNA: TGTGCCAGCAGCCAACGCGGGACTAGGGGCACCGGGGAGCTGTTTTTT. Amino acids: CASSQRGTRGTGELFF.

CDR3 loop: CASSQMGHNTGELFF. The CDR3 DNA sequence: TGTGCCAGCAGCCAAATGGGGCACAACACCGGGGAGCTGTTTTTT. The chain links TRBV11-2 to TRBJ2-2, with D possibly matching TRBD1 (5 bases). Between the trimmed V and J ends, which lost 5 bases and 2 bases, there was a span of 12 bases. The CDR3 sequence is 15 residues long. From germline, CDR1 is SGHAT and CDR2 FQNNGV.